One and the same sample provided the 10 T cell receptor beta chains below, sequenced in a study of Ad26.COV2.S vaccination and SARS-CoV-2 variants (dated by TCRdb to the early 2020s). This specimen's treatment or condition label, interpreted: some 20 received Ad26.COV2.S at low or high dose, single or two shots; 5 received placebo; per-sample allocation not given. For vaccine and placebo recipients, repertoires were sequenced using samples collected on day 63 after the first injection. Library construction relied on the immunoSEQ multiplex PCR assay. The table comes from immuneACCESS by way of TCRdb, which keeps in-frame sequences with V and J called. Part of the clones is missing from these tables; in studies checked, under half for an unresolved V gene and the rest for unknown reasons. The sample includes around 340,000 clones, with roughly 90% observed a single time. Around 10% of the sample is taken by the ten largest.

Material: peripheral blood, obtained in a trial of Ad26.COV2.S vaccine versus placebo. Receptors originate from a person aged 18-65 years who received the Ad26.COV2.S COVID-19 vaccine or a placebo.

The gene calls are TRBV7-9 and TRBJ2-1; 12 bases align to TRBD1. Germline-derived CDR1 and CDR2 are SEHNR and FQNEAQ (reference sequence). The CDR3 is 16 amino acids. V shed 5 bases and J 10 bases; nucleotides not matched to a gene: 12. The chain's CDR3 is CASSPWTGTGGLEQFF. The CDR3 nucleotides are TGTGCCAGCAGCCCCTGGACCGGGACAGGGGGCTTGGAGCAGTTCTTC.

This clone is a singleton in its sample. V and J are TRBV6-5 and TRBJ1-1, with unresolved D. V dropped 7 bases and J dropped 1 base, with 10 bases sitting between them. CDR3 length: 13 residues. From germline, CDR1 is MNHEY and CDR2 SVGAGI. CDR3 region: CASTGSRNTEAFF. The CDR3, as DNA: TGTGCCAGCACTGGCAGTCGGAACACTGAAGCTTTCTTT.

V usage is TRBV7-2 and J usage is TRBJ1-2, with 7 bases aligning to TRBD1. CDR1 and CDR2 from the germline V gene are SGHTA and FQGNSA. Unmatched junction bases numbered 8, after V lost 5 bases and J lost 2 bases. The CDR3 length is 15 residues. In nucleotides, the CDR3 is TGTGCCAGCAGCCCAGAGACAGGGACCAACTATGGCTACACCTTC. Translated, it gives CASSPETGTNYGYTF.

The chain combines TRBV19 with TRBJ2-7; TRBD1 aligns across 10 bases. CDR3 size: 16 residues. V gave up 4 bases and J gave up 5 bases; unmatched junction bases: 11. Germline assignment: CDR1 LNHDA and CDR2 SQIVND (reference sequence). The CDR3 nucleotides read TGTGCCAGTAGTACAAGAGCCGGGACAGGGGACCACGAGCAGTACTTC. Amino acids: CASSTRAGTGDHEQYF.

The chain joins TRBV30 to TRBJ2-2, with no clear D. V was cut by 1 base and J by 3 bases, with 9 bases left in between. The length of the CDR3 is 14 residues. Looked up from germline, CDR1 is GTSNPN and CDR2 is SVGIG (reference sequence). The CDR3, as DNA: TGTGCCTGGAGTGCCCTTTATGACACCGGGGAGCTGTTTTTT. The encoded protein is CAWSALYDTGELFF.

Here the CDR3 reads CASKTGTGGNSPLHF. CDR3 sequence (DNA): TGTGCCAGTAAAACTGGGACAGGGGGAAATTCACCCCTCCACTTT. The chain employs TRBV19 and TRBJ1-6, with 11 nucleotides matching TRBD1. J lost 7 bases, V lost 7 bases, and 6 bases had no gene match. The CDR3 spans 15 residues. Germline V gene lookup returns CDR1 LNHDA and CDR2 SQIVND (reference sequence). Together with reference TRBV19 and TRBJ1-6, the CDR3 gives the full variable domain: DGGITQSPKYLFRKEGQNVTLSCEQNLNHDAMYWYRQDPGQGLRLIYYSQIVNDFQKGDIAEGYSVSREKKESFPLTVTSAQKNPTAFYLCASKTGTGGNSPLHFGNGTRLTVT.

The rearrangement joins TRBV2 to TRBJ2-1; TRBD2 matches 13 bases. CDR1 and CDR2 from the germline V gene are SNHLY and FYNNEI. V lost 8 bases to trimming and J lost 2 bases; unmatched junction nucleotides: 3. The CDR3 extends over 15 amino acids. The CDR3 DNA reads TGTGCCAGCCGGACTAGCGGGGGCCCCTACAATGAGCAGTTCTTC. Residues: CASRTSGGPYNEQFF.

The CDR3 spells CASSTSTPRDRDFSYGYTF. The DNA for the CDR3 is TGTGCCAGCAGCACCTCCACTCCCCGGGACAGGGACTTTTCTTATGGCTACACCTTC. The chain joins TRBV28 to TRBJ1-2; TRBD1 matches at 9 bases. V lost 6 bases, J lost 5 bases, and 22 bases stayed unmatched. CDR1 MDHEN and CDR2 SYDVKM come from the germline V gene. The length of the CDR3 is 19 residues.

The gene calls are TRBV6-5 and TRBJ1-5, with D maybe TRBD1 (6 bases). V shed 6 bases and J shed 4 bases, with 13 bases lying between them. In germline, CDR1 is MNHEY, CDR2 SVGAGI. The CDR3 totals 14 residues. The CDR3: CASRFRDMNQPQHF. CDR3 DNA sequence: TGTGCCAGCAGGTTCCGGGACATGAATCAGCCCCAGCATTTT.

V and J are TRBV19 and TRBJ2-1; TRBD2 matches at 14 bases. Looked up from germline, CDR1 is LNHDA and CDR2 is SQIVND (reference sequence). V dropped 5 bases and J dropped 8; count of bases not matched to a gene: 8. The CDR3 is 16 amino acids. In nucleotides, the CDR3 is TGTGCCAGTAGTCCGCTGCGACTAGCGGGAGGGCATGAGCAGTTCTTC. This translates into CASSPLRLAGGHEQFF.